The T cell receptor beta chain under discussion was sequenced for a study of cytomegalovirus exposure and HLA in healthy donors. General study findings and limits: Clonal expansion was found to be greater in HLA-associated TCR beta chains than in equally common others in a later analysis. Looking again later, the authors saw that most CMV-associated TCR beta chains seemed HLA-restricted.

Nominal health characterized the donors when sampled, though unrecorded immune exposures were likely. Germline trimming cut 4 bases from V and 4 bases from J; bases unmatched to any gene: 13. The length of the CDR3 is 18 residues. Germline V gene lookup returns CDR1 SGHTA and CDR2 FQGTGA. On this clone itself: Its antigen is not known.

The study ran its PCR with 60 Vbeta and 13 Jbeta primers. Libraries were prepared by immunoSEQ multiplex PCR; TCRdb keeps only in-frame clonotypes and omits some of them. The sample shows approximately 140,000 clones, under 80% of them seen only once. The gene calls are TRBV7-3 and TRBJ1-2, with 12 bases lining up with TRBD1. The TCR comes from a woman aged 45-60 years in good health and CMV-seropositive. Sequenced: PBMCs. The CDR3: CASSWEGGQGARSYGYTF. In DNA form, the CDR3 reads TGTGCCAGCAGCTGGGAGGGGGGACAGGGGGCGCGGAGCTATGGCTACACCTTC.